This TCR beta chain derives from a study of OX40 agonist ivuxolimab in advanced cancers. Here immunoSEQ multiplex PCR was the method, and the copy in TCRdb shows in-frame clones only, minus some. The sample gives under 90,000 clones, roughly nine tenths of which show up once; about 0.2% is in the top ten. This CDR3 contains 16 residues. V shed 1 base, J shed 2 bases, and the junction held 2 bases outside the gene matches. Germline V lookup: CDR1 SGHTA, CDR2 FQGNSA. The specimen comprised CD4+ or CD8+ T cells sorted from blood, sampled in a trial of the OX40 agonist ivuxolimab. The J gene is TRBJ2-2, the V gene TRBV7-2; 9 nucleotides match TRBD1. The source of this sequence is an adult with an advanced solid tumor such as melanoma, head and neck, liver or kidney cancer. The CDR3 sequence is CASSLGTGVNTGELFF. The CDR3 DNA follows: TGTGCCAGCAGCTTAGGGACAGGGGTAAACACCGGGGAGCTGTTTTTT.